This T cell receptor beta chain derives from a study of blood T cell repertoires in COVID-19. Across the study: Sites across the United States, Italy and Spain contributed samples from acute and convalescent COVID-19. T cells, B-cell-depleted T cells, or PBMCs supplied cDNA or gDNA.

The CDR3 sequence is 15 residues long. Residents of about two dozen US areas, aged roughly 18 to 89 years, made up the participants. Within 2 weeks before study entry, exposed participants met a COVID-19 case. Clones were read by immunoSEQ multiplex PCR, and TCRdb kept only the in-frame ones, dropping some. This sample carries about 190,000 clones, 65% to 85% of them seen once, and the ten largest clones take more than 3%. The sequenced material came from PBMCs or T cells enriched from blood (not recorded which). The clonotype was recovered from a woman aged 25 to 39 who had been exposed to COVID-19. This sequence joins TRBV21-1 and TRBJ2-3; TRBD1 is the table's D call and was not checked against the DNA. TRBV21-1 is labeled a pseudogene. The CDR3 region is CASSKRCRDTDTQYF. The DNA for the CDR3 is TGTGCCAGCAGCAAAAGGTGCAGGGACACAGATACGCAGTATTTT.